These 5 T cell receptor beta chains were all obtained from the same sample, sequenced in a study of molecular identifiers for immune sequencing clone quantification. TCRdb independently ran MiXCR on the PCR reads; one entry per CDR3 protein. This table holds 250,000 to 350,000 distinct CDR3 sequences, 20% to 25% found once. Input material: naive CD8+ T cells from blood, with Jurkat cell RNA spiked in. Subset given: FACS-sorted CD8+CD4-CCR7+CD45RA+ naive T cells. These receptors originate from a human donor in good health. Some libraries in this study had Jurkat cell RNA spiked in.

The genes are TRBV13 and TRBJ2-1, with 7 bases aligning to TRBD2. The CDR3 loop spans 15 amino acids. Germline assignment: CDR1 PRHDT and CDR2 FYEKMQ (reference sequence). V gave up 5 bases and J gave up 2 bases; unmatched junction bases: 6. CDR3: CASSRERGPYNEQFF. The CDR3 DNA follows: TGTGCCAGCAGCCGCGAGCGGGGCCCCTACAATGAGCAGTTCTTC.

V gene TRBV3-1 combines with J gene TRBJ2-7; 8 bases map to TRBD2. Germline CDR1 reads LGHDT; CDR2 reads YNNKEL (reference sequence). The J segment lost 2 bases and the V segment lost 4 bases, leaving 7 bases of the junction unmatched. This CDR3 has 15 amino acids. The CDR3 region is CASSPSSGSAYEQYF. Written as DNA, the CDR3 is TGTGCCAGCAGCCCCTCTAGCGGGTCTGCCTACGAGCAGTACTTC.

Many counts were recorded for this clonotype. The genes are TRBV20-1 and TRBJ2-2; TRBD2 agrees at 7 bases. The V gene end was trimmed by 6 bases and the J gene end by 6 bases; junction bases not matched to a gene: 10. There are 14 residues in the CDR3. Per germline, CDR1 DFQATT and CDR2 SNEGSKA (reference sequence). CDR3 sequence: CSARAGFGSGELFF. CDR3 sequence (DNA): TGCAGTGCGCGAGCGGGATTCGGGTCCGGGGAGCTGTTTTTT.

This clonotype was recorded once. A read error may be the cause here, since a much bigger clone is one base away. The chain couples TRBV5-4 to TRBJ2-7; 9 bases are shared with TRBD2. Germline CDR1 SGHNT, CDR2 YYREEE (reference sequence). V gave up 4 bases and J gave up 3 bases; unmatched junction bases: 5. There are 14 residues in the CDR3. The CDR3 reads CASSIGLACYEQYF. CDR3 in DNA: TGTGCCAGCAGCATAGGACTAGCGTGCTACGAGCAGTACTTC.

V gene TRBV23-1 combines with J gene TRBJ2-5, with 8 positions matching TRBD2. TRBV23-1 is designated an ORF whose function remains uncertain. V trimming: 7 bases; J trimming: 1 base; junction bases outside the gene matches: 8. This CDR3 has 15 amino acids. In DNA, the CDR3 is TGCGCCAGCACCGGGGGGGCGAATTCCCAAGAGACCCAGTACTTC. It codes for CASTGGANSQETQYF.